The clone carrying this T cell receptor beta chain was counted many times. What it recognizes is unknown. Amplification yielded TCR beta CDR3 regions, with RNA transcripts as the source. The study used the HTBI primer set for a first-round RT-PCR of the TCR CDR3. TCRdb processed the multiplex PCR reads anew with MiXCR; each CDR3 protein has one entry. There are some 570,000 distinct CDR3 sequences in the sample; 14% occur only once, and about 6.6% lies in the top ten. Trimming removed 0 bases from V and 3 bases from J, with 13 bases in between. CDR1 and CDR2 (germline): MNHEY, SVGAGI. This CDR3 is 16 amino acids long. These data originate in a study of T cells in Graves' hyperthyroidism and ophthalmopathy. Patients were excluded because of uncontrolled infection, other autoimmune disease, pregnancy or lactation. Study findings and constraints: Before onset, ophthalmopathy was predicted by the model a median approximately 6.7 months earlier.

This sequence originates from a woman younger than 35 with Graves' ophthalmopathy. This chain joins TRBV6-5 and TRBJ2-3; tentative D call: TRBD2 (7 bases). The sequencing sample was made of blood. The CDR3 nucleotides read TGTGCCAGCAGTTACTCGGGGGGGCGGAGTACAGATACGCAGTATTTT. Translated: CASSYSGGRSTDTQYF.